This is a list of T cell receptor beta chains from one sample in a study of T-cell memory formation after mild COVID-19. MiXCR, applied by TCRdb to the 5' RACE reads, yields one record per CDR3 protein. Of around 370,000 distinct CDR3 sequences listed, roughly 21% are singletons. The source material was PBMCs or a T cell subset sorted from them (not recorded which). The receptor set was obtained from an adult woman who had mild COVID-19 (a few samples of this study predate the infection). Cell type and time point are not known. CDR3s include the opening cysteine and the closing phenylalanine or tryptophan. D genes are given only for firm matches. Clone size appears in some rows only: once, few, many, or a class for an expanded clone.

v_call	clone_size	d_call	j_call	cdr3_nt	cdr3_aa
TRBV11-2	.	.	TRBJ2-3	TGTGCCAGCAGCTTAGTCGGGCAGCGCACAGATACGCAGTATTTT	CASSLVGQRTDTQYF
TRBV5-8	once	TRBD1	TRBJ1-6	TGTGCCAGGGGAGGACAGGGGGCAAATTCACCCCTCCACTTT	CARGGQGANSPLHF
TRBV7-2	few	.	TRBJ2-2	TGTGCCAGCAGCTTAGGGGGACTCTCCGGGGAGCTGTTTTTT	CASSLGGLSGELFF
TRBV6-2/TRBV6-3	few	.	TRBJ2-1	TGTGCCAGCAGCCCGCCGCAGGGTCTGGGTGAGCAGTTCTTC	CASSPPQGLGEQFF
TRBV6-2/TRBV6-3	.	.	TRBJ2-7	TGTGCCAGCAGTTACCTTGAGACCTACGAGCAGTACTTC	CASSYLETYEQYF
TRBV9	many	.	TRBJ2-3	TGTGCCAGCAGCTTACAATCCCTGTCCACAGATACGCAGTATTTT	CASSLQSLSTDTQYF
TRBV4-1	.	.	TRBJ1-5	TGCGCCAGCAGCCAAGATGCGGGGGCCACTAATCAGCCCCAGCATTTT	CASSQDAGATNQPQHF
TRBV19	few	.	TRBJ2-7	TGTGCCAGTAGTAGAGGGGCCTACGAGCAGTACTTC	CASSRGAYEQYF
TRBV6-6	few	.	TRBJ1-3	TGTGCCAGCAGTTACGGGGCGGGGGCTGGAAACACCATATATTTT	CASSYGAGAGNTIYF
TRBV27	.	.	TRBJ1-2	TGTGCCAGCAGTTCCTGGAGCGATCGCTACACCTTC	CASSSWSDRYTF
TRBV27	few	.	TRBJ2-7	TGTGCCAGCAGCCGTAATGACCGATACCGGGACACCTACGAGCAGTACTTC	CASSRNDRYRDTYEQYF
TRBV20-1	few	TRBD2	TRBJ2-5	TGCAGTGGTGCAGCGGGAGGTCGAGAGACCCAGTACTTC	CSGAAGGRETQYF
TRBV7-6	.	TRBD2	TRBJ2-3	TGTGCCAGCAGCTCGATTAGCGGGGAGAATACAGATACGCAGTATTTT	CASSSISGENTDTQYF
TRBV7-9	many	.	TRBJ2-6	TGTGCCAGCAGCCTCCCCGGATCTGGGGCCAACGTCCTGACTTTC	CASSLPGSGANVLTF
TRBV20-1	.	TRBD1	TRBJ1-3	TGCAGTGCTAGGGGACAGGCCGGCTCTGGAAACACCATATATTTT	CSARGQAGSGNTIYF
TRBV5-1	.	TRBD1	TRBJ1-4	TGCGCCAGCAGCCCAAAAGGACAGGATGAAAAACTGTTTTTT	CASSPKGQDEKLFF
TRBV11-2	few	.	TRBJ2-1	TGTGCCAGCAGCCCAGCTAATTACAATGAGCAGTTCTTC	CASSPANYNEQFF
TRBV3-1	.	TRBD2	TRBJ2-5	TGTGCCAGCAGCCCGACTAGCGGGAGGCCCCAAGAGACCCAGTACTTC	CASSPTSGRPQETQYF
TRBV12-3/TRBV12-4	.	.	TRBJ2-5	TGTGCCAGCAGTCCCAGTTTGGGGGCACTTACAGGCCTAGCCGGAGAGACCCAGTACTTC	CASSPSLGALTGLAGETQYF
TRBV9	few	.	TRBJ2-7	TGTGCCAGCAGCGTAGGCCCCGAATCCTACGAGCAGTACTTC	CASSVGPESYEQYF
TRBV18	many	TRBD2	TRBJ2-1	TGTGCCAGCTCACCACGGAGCGGGAGCGGTGAGGACAATGAGCAGTTCTTC	CASSPRSGSGEDNEQFF
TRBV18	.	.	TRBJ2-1	TGTGCCAGCTCACCTCGGGCCGGAGACTACAATGAGCAGTTCTTC	CASSPRAGDYNEQFF
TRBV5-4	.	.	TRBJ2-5	TGTGCCAGCAGACGTACTCCGGGGGTCGGGGAGACCCAGTACTTC	CASRRTPGVGETQYF
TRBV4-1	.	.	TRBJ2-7	TGCGCCAGCAGCCAAGGGGGACCCCCCTACGAGCAGTACTTC	CASSQGGPPYEQYF
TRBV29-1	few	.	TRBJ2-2	TGCAGCGCAAAGGCCACCGGGGAGCTGTTTTTT	CSAKATGELFF
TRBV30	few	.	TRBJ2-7	TGTGCCTGGAGTGACTTGGCGGGATTGCACCCCTACGAGCAGTACTTC	CAWSDLAGLHPYEQYF
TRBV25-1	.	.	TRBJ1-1	TGTGCCACCACCGGCGGGCTGAACACTGAAGCTTTCTTT	CATTGGLNTEAFF
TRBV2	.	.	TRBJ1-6	TGTGCCAGCAGTGAAGCGGCGGGGTCCTATAATTCACCCCTCCACTTT	CASSEAAGSYNSPLHF
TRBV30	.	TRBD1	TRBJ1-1	TGTGCCTACGAACCAGGCTCAGGGGGCACTGAAGCTTTCTTT	CAYEPGSGGTEAFF
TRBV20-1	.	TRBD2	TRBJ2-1	TGCAGTCCAGCCGCCTGGACTAGTCAGAACAATGAGCAGTTCTTC	CSPAAWTSQNNEQFF
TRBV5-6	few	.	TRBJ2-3	TGTGCCAGCAGCTTGGCCAGTACCAACTTCAAACTTCATACGCAGTATTTT	CASSLASTNFKLHTQYF
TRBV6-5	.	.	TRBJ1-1	TGTGCCAGCAGTCGGACCAGGGAGGTCACTGAAGCTTTCTTT	CASSRTREVTEAFF
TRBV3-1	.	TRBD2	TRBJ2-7	TGTGCCAGCAGCCGTAGCGGGGATCGAGAGGCGCAGTACTTC	CASSRSGDREAQYF
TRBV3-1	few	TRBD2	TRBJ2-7	TGTGCCAGCAGCCGTCGCGGGGGGAGCTCCTACGAGCAGTACTTC	CASSRRGGSSYEQYF
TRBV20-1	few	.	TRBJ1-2	TGCAGTGCTAACCCTCGCGCCAGGGCCCTATTCGGCGGCTACACCTTC	CSANPRARALFGGYTF
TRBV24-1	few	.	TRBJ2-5	TGTGCCACCAGTGATACAGCCGGACCCAGAGAGACCCAGTACTTC	CATSDTAGPRETQYF
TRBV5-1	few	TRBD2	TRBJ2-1	TGCGCCAGCAGCTTTGGCGGGAGCCACAATGAGCAGTTCTTC	CASSFGGSHNEQFF
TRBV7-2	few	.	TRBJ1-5	TGTGCCAGCAGCTTAAGTGCAAATCAACCCCAGCATTTT	CASSLSANQPQHF
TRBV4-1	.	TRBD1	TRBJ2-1	TGCGCCAGCAGCCCGCTTGGGGCAGGGGGCAATGAGCAGTTCTTC	CASSPLGAGGNEQFF
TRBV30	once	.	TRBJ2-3	TGTGCCTGGTCTAGTCCGACAGGCCGCACAGATACGCAGTATTTT	CAWSSPTGRTDTQYF
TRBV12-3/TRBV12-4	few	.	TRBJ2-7	TGTGCCAGCACGGGCGGGCACGAGCAGTACTTC	CASTGGHEQYF
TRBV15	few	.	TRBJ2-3	TGTGCCACCAGCATAAGCGGACCCAAAGATACGCAGTATTTT	CATSISGPKDTQYF
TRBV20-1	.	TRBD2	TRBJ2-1	TGCAGTGCTAGTGTAGCGGGCTGGATCAATGAGCAGTTCTTC	CSASVAGWINEQFF
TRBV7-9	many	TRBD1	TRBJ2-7	TGTGCCAGCAGCCCCCGGACAGGTTCCCACGAGCAGTACTTC	CASSPRTGSHEQYF
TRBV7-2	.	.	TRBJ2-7	TGTGCCAGCGGAGACAGACAGAATTACGAGCAGTACTTC	CASGDRQNYEQYF
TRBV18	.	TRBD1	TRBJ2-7	TGTGCCAGCTCACCAACCCAGGGGGCTAGGGAGCAGTACTTC	CASSPTQGAREQYF
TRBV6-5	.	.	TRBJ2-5	TGTGCCGTTACGCGGGACAGCCACGAGACCCAGTACTTC	CAVTRDSHETQYF
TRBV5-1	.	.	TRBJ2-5	TGCGCCAGCAGCCAGGATCAGGGGGGACGAGAGACCCAGTACTTC	CASSQDQGGRETQYF
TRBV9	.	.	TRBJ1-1	TGTGCCAGCAGTCAGAATACAGTAAACACTGAAGCTTTCTTT	CASSQNTVNTEAFF
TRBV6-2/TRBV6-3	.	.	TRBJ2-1	TGTGCCAGCAGTTACACAGACTCCTACAATGAGCAGTTCTTC	CASSYTDSYNEQFF
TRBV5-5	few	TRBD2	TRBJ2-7	TGTGCCAGCAGCTCCGGACTAGCGGGATTATCCTACGAGCAGTACTTC	CASSSGLAGLSYEQYF
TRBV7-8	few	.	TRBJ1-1	TGTGCCAGCAGCTTGGCTGAAGGCGTTACCAAGGTCGCTTTCTTT	CASSLAEGVTKVAFF
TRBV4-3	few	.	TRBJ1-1	TGCGCCAGCAGCCGATTGGGACAACCGATCCACAGGGCTTTCTTT	CASSRLGQPIHRAFF